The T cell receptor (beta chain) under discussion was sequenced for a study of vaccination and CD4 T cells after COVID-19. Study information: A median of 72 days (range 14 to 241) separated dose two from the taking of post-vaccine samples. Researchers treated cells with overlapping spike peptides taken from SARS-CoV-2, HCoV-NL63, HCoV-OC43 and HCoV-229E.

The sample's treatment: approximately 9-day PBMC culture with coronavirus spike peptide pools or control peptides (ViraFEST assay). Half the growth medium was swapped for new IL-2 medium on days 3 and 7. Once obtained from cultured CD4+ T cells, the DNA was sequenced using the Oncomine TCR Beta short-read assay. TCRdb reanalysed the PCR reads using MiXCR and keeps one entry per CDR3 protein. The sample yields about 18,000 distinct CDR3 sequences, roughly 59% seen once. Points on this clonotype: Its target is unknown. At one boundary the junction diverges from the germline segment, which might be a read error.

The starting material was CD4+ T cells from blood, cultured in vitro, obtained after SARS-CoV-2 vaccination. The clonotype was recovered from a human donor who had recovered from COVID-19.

CDR3 in amino acids: CAGSLEGVNTEAFF. The DNA of the CDR3 is TGTGCCGGCAGCTTAGAAGGCGTGAACACTGAAGCTTTCTTT. The V call is TRBV7-9, the J call TRBJ1-1; no clear D. CDR1 is SEHNR and CDR2 is FQNEAQ in the germline V gene (reference sequence). CDR3 length: 14 residues.